This TCR beta chain was identified during a study of lymphopenia after photon versus proton radiotherapy. The CDR3 spans 14 residues. Germline CDR1 reads LGHNA; CDR2 reads YSLEER. The V segment lost 4 bases and the J segment 5 bases; nucleotides outside the gene matches: 6. Clones were sequenced by immunoSEQ multiplex PCR, and TCRdb holds only the in-frame ones, with some missing. The sample has 55,000 to 70,000 clones, about 89% seen once. Source: peripheral blood, taken from a patient treated with proton-based radiotherapy. The sequence was collected from a man of 80 years or more with esophageal cancer. The chain joins TRBV4-3 to TRBJ2-5, with 8 bases matching TRBD2. The CDR3 sequence: CASSPRGAGETQYF. CDR3 nucleotide sequence: TGCGCCAGCAGCCCGCGGGGGGCGGGGGAGACCCAGTACTTC.